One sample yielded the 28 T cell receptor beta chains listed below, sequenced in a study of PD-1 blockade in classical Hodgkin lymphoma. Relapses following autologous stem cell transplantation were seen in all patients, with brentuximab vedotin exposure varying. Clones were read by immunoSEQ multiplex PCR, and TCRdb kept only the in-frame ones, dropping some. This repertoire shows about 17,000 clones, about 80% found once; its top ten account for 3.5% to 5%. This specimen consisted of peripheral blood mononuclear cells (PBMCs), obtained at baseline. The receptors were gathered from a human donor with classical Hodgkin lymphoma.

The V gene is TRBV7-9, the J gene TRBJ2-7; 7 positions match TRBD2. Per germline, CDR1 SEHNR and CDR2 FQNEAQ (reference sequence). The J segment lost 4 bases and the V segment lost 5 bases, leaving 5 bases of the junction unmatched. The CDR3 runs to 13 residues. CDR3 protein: CASSRLGGYEQYF. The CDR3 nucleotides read TGTGCCAGCAGCCGTTTGGGAGGGTACGAGCAGTACTTC.

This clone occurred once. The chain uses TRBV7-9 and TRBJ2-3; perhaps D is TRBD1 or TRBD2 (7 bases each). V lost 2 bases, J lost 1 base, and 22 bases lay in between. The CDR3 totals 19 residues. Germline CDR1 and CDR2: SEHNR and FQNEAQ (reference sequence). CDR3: CASSLISGTDYFGTDTQYF. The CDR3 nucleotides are TGTGCCAGCAGCTTAATCAGCGGGACAGACTACTTTGGCACAGATACGCAGTATTTT. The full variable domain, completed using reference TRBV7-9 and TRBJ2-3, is DTGVSQNPRHKITKRGQNVTFRCDPISEHNRLYWYRQTLGQGPEFLTYFQNEAQLEKSRLLSDRFSAERPKGSFSTLEIQRTEQGDSAMYLCASSLISGTDYFGTDTQYFGPGTRLTVL.

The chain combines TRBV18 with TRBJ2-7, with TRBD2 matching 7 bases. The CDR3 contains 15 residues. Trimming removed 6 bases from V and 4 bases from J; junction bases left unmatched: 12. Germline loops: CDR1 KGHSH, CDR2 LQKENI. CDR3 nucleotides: TGTGCCAGCTCCCTCAGTGAACTAGCGCTTTACGAGCAGTACTTC. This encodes CASSLSELALYEQYF. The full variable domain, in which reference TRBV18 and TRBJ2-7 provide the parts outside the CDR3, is NAGVMQNPRHLVRRRGQEARLRCSPMKGHSHVYWYRQLPEEGLKFMVYLQKENIIDESGMPKERFSAEFPKEGPSILRIQQVVRGDSAAYFCASSLSELALYEQYFGPGTRLTVT.

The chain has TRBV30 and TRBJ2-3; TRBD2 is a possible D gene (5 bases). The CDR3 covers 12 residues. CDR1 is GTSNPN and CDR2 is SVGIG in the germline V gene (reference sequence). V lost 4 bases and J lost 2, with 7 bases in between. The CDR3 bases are TGTGCCTGGACCCGGGACACAGATACGCAGTATTTT. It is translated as CAWTRDTDTQYF.

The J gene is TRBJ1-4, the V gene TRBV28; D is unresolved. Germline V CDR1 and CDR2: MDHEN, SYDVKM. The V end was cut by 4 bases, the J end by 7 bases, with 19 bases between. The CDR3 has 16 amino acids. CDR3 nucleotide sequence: TGTGCCAGCAGTTCACCCTGGGTGGACCGACCTGAAAAACTGTTTTTT. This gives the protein CASSSPWVDRPEKLFF. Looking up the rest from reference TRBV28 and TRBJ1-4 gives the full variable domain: DVKVTQSSRYLVKRTGEKVFLECVQDMDHENMFWYRQDPGLGLRLIYFSYDVKMKEKGDIPEGYSVSREKKERFSLILESASTNQTSMYLCASSSPWVDRPEKLFFGSGTQLSVL.

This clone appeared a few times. The CDR3 nucleotides are TGTGCCAGCAGACCTACGAACGGGGAGCTGTTTTTT. Its translation: CASRPTNGELFF. The chain is built from TRBV7-9 and TRBJ2-2; D not resolved. The V gene's germline CDR1 is SEHNR and CDR2 FQNEAQ (reference sequence). This CDR3 region has 12 residues. Trimming shortened V by 6 bases and J by 7 bases, and 9 bases separated the two germline ends.

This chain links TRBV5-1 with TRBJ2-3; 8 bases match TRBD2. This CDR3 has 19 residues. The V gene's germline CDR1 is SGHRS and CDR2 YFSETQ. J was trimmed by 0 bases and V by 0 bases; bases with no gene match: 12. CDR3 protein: CASSLAGGAQPRSTDTQYF. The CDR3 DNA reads TGCGCCAGCAGCTTGGCGGGGGGGGCCCAACCTAGAAGCACAGATACGCAGTATTTT.

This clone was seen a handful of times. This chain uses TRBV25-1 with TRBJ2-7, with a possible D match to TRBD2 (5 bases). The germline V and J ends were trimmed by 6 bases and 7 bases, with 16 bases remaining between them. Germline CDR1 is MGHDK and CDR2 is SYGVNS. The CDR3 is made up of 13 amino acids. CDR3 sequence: CASRDGGRAEQYF. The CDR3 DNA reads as TGTGCCAGCAGGGACGGTGGGCGGGCGGAGCAGTACTTC.

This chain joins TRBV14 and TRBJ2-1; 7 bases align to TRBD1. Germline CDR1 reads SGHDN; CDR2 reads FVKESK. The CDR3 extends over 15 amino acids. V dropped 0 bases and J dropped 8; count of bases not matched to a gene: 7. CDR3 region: CASSQENRGIDEQFF. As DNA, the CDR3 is TGTGCCAGCAGCCAAGAAAACAGGGGAATAGATGAGCAGTTCTTC.

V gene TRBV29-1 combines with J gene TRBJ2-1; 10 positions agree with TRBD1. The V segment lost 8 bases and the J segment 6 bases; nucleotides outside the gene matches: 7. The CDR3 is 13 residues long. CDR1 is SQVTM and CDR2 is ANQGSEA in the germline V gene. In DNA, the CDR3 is TGCAGCACCCATCGGGACAGGGGCAATGAGCAGTTCTTC. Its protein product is CSTHRDRGNEQFF.

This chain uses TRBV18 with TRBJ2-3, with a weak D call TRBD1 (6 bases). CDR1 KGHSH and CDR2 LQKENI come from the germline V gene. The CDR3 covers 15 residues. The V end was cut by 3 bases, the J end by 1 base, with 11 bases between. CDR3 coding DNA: TGTGCCAGCTCACCGCAGGGGATGGGCACAGATACGCAGTATTTT. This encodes CASSPQGMGTDTQYF.

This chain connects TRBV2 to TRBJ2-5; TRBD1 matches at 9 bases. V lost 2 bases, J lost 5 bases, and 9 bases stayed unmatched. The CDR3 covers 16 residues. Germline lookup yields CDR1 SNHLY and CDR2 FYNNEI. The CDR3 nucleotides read TGTGCCAGCAGTGAATCTTGGACAGGGGTTAAGGAGACCCAGTACTTC. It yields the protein CASSESWTGVKETQYF.

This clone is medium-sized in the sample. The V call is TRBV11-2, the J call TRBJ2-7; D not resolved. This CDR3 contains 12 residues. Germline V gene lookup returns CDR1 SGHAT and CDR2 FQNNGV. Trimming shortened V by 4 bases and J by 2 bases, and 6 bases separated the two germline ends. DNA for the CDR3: TGTGCCAGCAGCTATCGGCCCTACGAGCAGTACTTC. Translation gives CASSYRPYEQYF.

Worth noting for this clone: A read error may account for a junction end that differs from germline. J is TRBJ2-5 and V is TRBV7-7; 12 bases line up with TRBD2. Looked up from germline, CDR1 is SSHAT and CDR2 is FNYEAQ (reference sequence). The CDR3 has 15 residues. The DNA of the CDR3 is TGTGCTAGCAGCCAACTAGCGGGAGGCCAAGAGACCCAGTACTTC. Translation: CASSQLAGGQETQYF.

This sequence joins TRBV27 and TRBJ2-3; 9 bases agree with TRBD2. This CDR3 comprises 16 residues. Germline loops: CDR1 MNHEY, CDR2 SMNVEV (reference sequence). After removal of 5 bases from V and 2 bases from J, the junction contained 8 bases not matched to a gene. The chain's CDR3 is CASSPWTSVTTDTQYF. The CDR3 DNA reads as TGTGCCAGCAGTCCTTGGACTAGCGTGACCACAGATACGCAGTATTTT.

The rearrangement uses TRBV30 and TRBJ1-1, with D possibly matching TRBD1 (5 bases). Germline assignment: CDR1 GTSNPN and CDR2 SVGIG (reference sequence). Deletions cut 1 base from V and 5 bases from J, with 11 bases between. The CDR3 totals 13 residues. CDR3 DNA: TGTGCCTGGAGTGGCGGGGGGAGAACTGAAGCTTTCTTT. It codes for CAWSGGGRTEAFF.

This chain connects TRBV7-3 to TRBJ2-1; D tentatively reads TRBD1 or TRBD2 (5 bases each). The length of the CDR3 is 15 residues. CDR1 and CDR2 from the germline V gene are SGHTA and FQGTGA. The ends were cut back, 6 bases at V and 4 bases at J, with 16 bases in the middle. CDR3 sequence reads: CASSPSGTSYNEQFF. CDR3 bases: TGTGCCAGCAGTCCTTCCGGGACGTCTTACAATGAGCAGTTCTTC. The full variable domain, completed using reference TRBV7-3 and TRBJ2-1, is GAGVSQTPSNKVTEKGKYVELRCDPISGHTALYWYRQSLGQGPEFLIYFQGTGAADDSGLPNDRFFAVRPEGSVSTLKIQRTERGDSAVYLCASSPSGTSYNEQFFGPGTRLTVL.

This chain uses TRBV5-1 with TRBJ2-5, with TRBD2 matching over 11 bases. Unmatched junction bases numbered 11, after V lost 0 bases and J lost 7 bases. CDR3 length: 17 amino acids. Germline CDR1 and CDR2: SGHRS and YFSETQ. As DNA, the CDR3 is TGCGCCAGCAGCTTGGCGGTAGGACTAGCGGGTGGCCGGACCCAGTACTTC. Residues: CASSLAVGLAGGRTQYF.

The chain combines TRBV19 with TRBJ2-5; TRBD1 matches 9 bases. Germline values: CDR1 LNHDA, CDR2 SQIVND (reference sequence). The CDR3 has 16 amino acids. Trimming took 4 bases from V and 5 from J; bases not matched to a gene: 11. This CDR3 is CASSTVGTGNGETQYF. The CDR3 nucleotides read TGTGCCAGTAGTACGGTAGGGACAGGGAACGGGGAGACCCAGTACTTC.

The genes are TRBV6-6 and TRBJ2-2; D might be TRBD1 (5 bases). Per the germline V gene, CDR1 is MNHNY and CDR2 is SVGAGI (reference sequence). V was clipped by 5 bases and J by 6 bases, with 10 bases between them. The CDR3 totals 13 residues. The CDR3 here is CASSPGASGELFF. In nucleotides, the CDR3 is TGTGCCAGCAGTCCTGGGGCGTCCGGGGAGCTGTTTTTT.

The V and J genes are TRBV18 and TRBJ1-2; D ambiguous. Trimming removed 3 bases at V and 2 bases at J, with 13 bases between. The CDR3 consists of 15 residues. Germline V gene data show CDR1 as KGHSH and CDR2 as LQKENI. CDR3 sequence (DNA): TGTGCCAGCTCACCGGGAGGGAGTGCCAACTATGGCTACACCTTC. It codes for CASSPGGSANYGYTF.

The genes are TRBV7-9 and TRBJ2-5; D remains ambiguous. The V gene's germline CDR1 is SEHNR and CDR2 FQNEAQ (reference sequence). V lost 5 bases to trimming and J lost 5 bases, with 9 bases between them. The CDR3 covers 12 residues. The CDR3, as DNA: TGTGCCAGCAGCCGACCCCCCGAGACCCAGTACTTC. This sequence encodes CASSRPPETQYF.

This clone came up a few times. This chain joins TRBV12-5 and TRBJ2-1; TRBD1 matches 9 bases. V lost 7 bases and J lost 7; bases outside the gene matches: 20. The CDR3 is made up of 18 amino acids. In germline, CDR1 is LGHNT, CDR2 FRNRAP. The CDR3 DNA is TGTGCTAGTGATGCGGGACAGGGCTCGGGGGGCGTTTGGAATGAGCAGTTCTTC. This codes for CASDAGQGSGGVWNEQFF. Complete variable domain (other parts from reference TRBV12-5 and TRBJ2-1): DARVTQTPRHKVTEMGQEVTMRCQPILGHNTVFWYRQTMMQGLELLAYFRNRAPLDDSGMPKDRFSAEMPDATLATLKIQPSEPRDSAVYFCASDAGQGSGGVWNEQFFGPGTRLTVL.

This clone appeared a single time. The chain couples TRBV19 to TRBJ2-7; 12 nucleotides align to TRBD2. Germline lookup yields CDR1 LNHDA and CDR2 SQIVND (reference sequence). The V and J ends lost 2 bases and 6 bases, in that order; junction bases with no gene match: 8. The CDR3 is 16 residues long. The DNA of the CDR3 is TGTGCCAGTAGTATAACGACTAGCGGGAGTCGTCCCGAGCAGTACTTC. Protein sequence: CASSITTSGSRPEQYF.

CDR3 sequence (DNA): TGTGCCAGTAGTATCCCTAGCGGGACTAGCACAGATACGCAGTATTTT. It translates to CASSIPSGTSTDTQYF. The V gene is TRBV19, the J gene TRBJ2-3; 9 bases fit TRBD2. Germline V gene lookup returns CDR1 LNHDA and CDR2 SQIVND (reference sequence). J gave up 0 bases and V 3 bases, and 4 bases lay outside the gene matches. This CDR3 has 16 residues.

In nucleotides, the CDR3 is TGTGCCAGCAGCGCCGGAGGGGGGAGCTCCTACGAGCAGTACTTC. This gives the protein CASSAGGGSSYEQYF. The chain has TRBV9 and TRBJ2-7; perhaps D is TRBD1 or TRBD2 (6 bases each). This CDR3 comprises 15 residues. V dropped 3 bases and J dropped 0 bases, with 13 bases sitting between them. The V gene's germline CDR1 is SGDLS and CDR2 YYNGEE.

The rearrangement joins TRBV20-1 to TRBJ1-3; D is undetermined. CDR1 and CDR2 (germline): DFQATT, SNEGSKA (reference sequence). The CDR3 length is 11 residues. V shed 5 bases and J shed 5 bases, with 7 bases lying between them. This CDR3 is CSALRRNTIYF. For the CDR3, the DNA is TGCAGTGCTCTACGACGAAACACCATATATTTT.

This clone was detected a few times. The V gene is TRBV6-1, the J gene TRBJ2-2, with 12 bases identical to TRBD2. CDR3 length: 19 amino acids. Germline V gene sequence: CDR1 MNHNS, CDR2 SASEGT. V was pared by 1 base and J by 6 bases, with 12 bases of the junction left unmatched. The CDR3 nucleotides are TGTGCCAGCAGTGAAGGGGCCCTAGCGGGGGGGTTTCTTCCCGGGGAGCTGTTTTTT. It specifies CASSEGALAGGFLPGELFF.